The rows below give T cell receptor beta chains drawn from one sample of a study of blood T cell repertoires in COVID-19. TCRdb keeps only in-frame clones here, not all; method: immunoSEQ multiplex PCR. The sample records some 140,000 clones, 84% being singletons. Sequencing input: peripheral blood. These receptors originate from a woman older than 75 with acute or convalescent COVID-19. Both conserved end residues are part of each CDR3. The order of the fields is D gene, V gene, clone size, J gene, CDR3 DNA, CDR3 protein. D genes are given only for firm matches. The size field is filled for only some rows; it gives once, few, many or a size class.

d_call: TRBD1
v_call: TRBV7-2
clone_size: -
j_call: TRBJ2-7
cdr3_nt: TGTGCCAGCAGCTTAGAGGGACAGGGGGACGAGCAGTACTTC
cdr3_aa: CASSLEGQGDEQYF

d_call: TRBD1
v_call: TRBV6-5
clone_size: -
j_call: TRBJ1-1
cdr3_nt: TGTGCCAGCAGTCCGACAGGGGCGAACACTGAAGCTTTCTTT
cdr3_aa: CASSPTGANTEAFF

d_call: -
v_call: TRBV4-3
clone_size: -
j_call: TRBJ2-1
cdr3_nt: TGCGCCAGCAGCCAAGATTTCGGGCAGGGATCATACAATGAGCAGTTCTTC
cdr3_aa: CASSQDFGQGSYNEQFF

d_call: TRBD1
v_call: TRBV29-1
clone_size: -
j_call: TRBJ2-7
cdr3_nt: TGCAGCGTGCACGGGACAGGGAACTACGAGCAGTACTTC
cdr3_aa: CSVHGTGNYEQYF

d_call: -
v_call: TRBV3-1/TRBV3-2
clone_size: -
j_call: TRBJ1-2
cdr3_nt: TGTGCCAGCAGCCAAGAAGCGTCCCGCTACTATGGCTACACCTTC
cdr3_aa: CASSQEASRYYGYTF

d_call: -
v_call: TRBV7-2
clone_size: -
j_call: TRBJ1-2
cdr3_nt: TGTGCCAGCAGCTTGGTAGGCCAAGGGTCGGGAGGTGGCTACACCTTC
cdr3_aa: CASSLVGQGSGGGYTF

d_call: TRBD1
v_call: TRBV5-4
clone_size: -
j_call: TRBJ2-1
cdr3_nt: TGTGCCAGCAGTACCCCGACAGGGGGCTTCAATGAGCAGTTCTTC
cdr3_aa: CASSTPTGGFNEQFF

d_call: TRBD1
v_call: TRBV2
clone_size: -
j_call: TRBJ2-3
cdr3_nt: TGTGCCAGCAGTGTGGGGACAGGACCCACAGATACGCAGTATTTT
cdr3_aa: CASSVGTGPTDTQYF

d_call: TRBD1
v_call: TRBV11-3
clone_size: -
j_call: TRBJ2-2
cdr3_nt: TGTGCCAGCAGTACGGGACAGGTTGACACCGGGGAGCTGTTTTTT
cdr3_aa: CASSTGQVDTGELFF

d_call: TRBD1
v_call: TRBV27
clone_size: many
j_call: TRBJ1-2
cdr3_nt: TGTGCCAGCAGTCCCCGACAGGGTGATGGCTACACCTTC
cdr3_aa: CASSPRQGDGYTF

d_call: -
v_call: TRBV3-1/TRBV3-2
clone_size: -
j_call: TRBJ1-1
cdr3_nt: TGTGCCAGCAGCCAAGCGGGGAGACACACTGAAGCTTTCTTT
cdr3_aa: CASSQAGRHTEAFF

d_call: TRBD1
v_call: TRBV9
clone_size: -
j_call: TRBJ1-2
cdr3_nt: TGTGCCAGCAGCGGCCCCGGGACAGGGTATGGCTACACCTTC
cdr3_aa: CASSGPGTGYGYTF

d_call: TRBD1
v_call: TRBV29-1
clone_size: few
j_call: TRBJ1-5
cdr3_nt: TGCAGCGCCGGACAGGTACCCAATCAGCCCCAGCATTTT
cdr3_aa: CSAGQVPNQPQHF

d_call: -
v_call: TRBV5-6
clone_size: -
j_call: TRBJ1-2
cdr3_nt: TGTGCCAGCAGCGGAAACGGACAGCTCTATGGCTACACCTTC
cdr3_aa: CASSGNGQLYGYTF

d_call: -
v_call: TRBV7-9
clone_size: -
j_call: TRBJ1-1
cdr3_nt: TGTGCCAGCAGCTTAGCGAGAGGTGGCGCTGAAGCTTTCTTT
cdr3_aa: CASSLARGGAEAFF

d_call: TRBD2
v_call: TRBV5-1
clone_size: -
j_call: TRBJ2-1
cdr3_nt: TGCGCCAGCAGCAAACTTAGCGGGTTATCCGACAATGAGCAGTTCTTC
cdr3_aa: CASSKLSGLSDNEQFF

d_call: TRBD1
v_call: TRBV5-6
clone_size: -
j_call: TRBJ2-7
cdr3_nt: TGTGCCAGCAGCTGGGGACAGGGGAACGACGAGCAGTACTTC
cdr3_aa: CASSWGQGNDEQYF